The entry below describes one T cell receptor (beta chain). Germline assignment: CDR1 SQVTM and CDR2 ANQGSEA. The germline V and J ends were trimmed by 7 bases and 7 bases, with 13 bases remaining between them. The CDR3 totals 12 residues. This record comes from a study of T-cell reconstitution after alpha-beta-depleted transplantation in children. TCRbeta library construction was performed incorporating unique molecular identifiers. TCRdb passed the PCR reads through MiXCR, listing each CDR3 protein once. The sample consists of about 540,000 distinct CDR3 sequences, around 18% of them appearing once.

The sample in question was PBMCs from the stem cell graft donor, obtained from the stem cell graft. The V gene is TRBV29-1, the J gene TRBJ2-2, with a weak D call TRBD1 (7 bases). This TCR came from a human donor who donated a stem cell graft to a child with acute lymphoblastic leukemia. The CDR3 DNA sequence: TGCAGCGGAGACAGGGAGGACGGGGAGCTGTTTTTT. Translated, it gives CSGDREDGELFF.